This T cell receptor (beta chain) is drawn from a study of cytomegalovirus exposure and HLA in healthy donors. PCR amplification relied on 60 Vbeta primers (plus 13 Jbeta primers). Method: immunoSEQ multiplex PCR; TCRdb's copy keeps in-frame clones and lacks some. The sample lists more than 95,000 clones; under 80% were seen once. The length of the CDR3 is 16 residues. Trimming took 1 base from V and 3 from J; bases not matched to a gene: 5. Germline CDR1 SSHAT, CDR2 FNYEAQ (reference sequence). What was sequenced was PBMCs. The gene calls are TRBV7-7 and TRBJ2-1; TRBD2 agrees at 8 bases. The source of this sequence is a woman between 18 and 30 years old in good health and CMV-seropositive. The CDR3 protein is CASSLGSRGDYNEQFF. The CDR3 coding sequence is TGTGCCAGCAGCTTAGGTTCGCGGGGGGACTACAATGAGCAGTTCTTC.